This TCR beta chain was profiled in a study of CD8 T cells in Susac syndrome. Background on the study: Among the Susac syndrome patients who underwent sequencing, more than 5 had clinically active disease, while about 8 of them were in remission. At blood draw, Susac syndrome patients were therapy-naive, on corticosteroids, or on intravenous immunoglobulin alone.

Study-wide findings and caveats: Susac syndrome CD4+ T cell repertoires showed no clonal expansion.

CD8+ and CD4+ T cells from blood underwent TCR beta sequencing, which was carried out in a high-throughput format. Random hexamers primed reverse transcription of about 0.5 to 1 ug RNA. TCRdb redid the calling of the immunoSEQ multiplex PCR reads with MiXCR, one entry per CDR3 protein. Here the sample spans approximately 180,000 distinct CDR3 sequences, around 94% being singletons. This CDR3 spans 13 amino acids. Germline V gene sequence: CDR1 SNHLY, CDR2 FYNNEI. As regards this clonotype: Antigen specificity is unknown. The junction does not match germline at one end; this may be a read error.

The sequenced sample was CD4+ T cells from PBMCs. The TCR originated in a human donor with Susac syndrome. The V gene is TRBV2, the J gene TRBJ1-2, with D perhaps matching TRBD1 (5 bases). The CDR3 coding sequence is TGTGCCAACAGTCCGACAGAGTACTATGGCTACACCTTC. It is translated as CANSPTEYYGYTF.